This T cell receptor (beta chain) was identified during a study of T cells in Graves' hyperthyroidism and ophthalmopathy. The study, taken as a whole, reports: Most thyroid clonotypes with frequency above 0.001 were detected in blood.

TCR beta CDR3 regions were amplified from RNA. TCR CDR3 underwent first-round RT-PCR with the HTBI primer set. From the multiplex PCR reads, TCRdb called clonotypes with MiXCR, one entry per CDR3 protein. The repertoire has more than 450,000 distinct CDR3 sequences, 13% to 15% of them found once; the top ten carry around 13%. Patients aged 18 to 65 had newly diagnosed hyperthyroidism of under 2 months' duration. Patients showing uncontrolled infection, other autoimmune disease, pregnancy or lactation were ineligible. The study based diagnoses on clinical symptoms, serum thyroxine and TRAb, thyroid ultrasound and orbital computed tomography. This clonotype showed up many times. The antigen is unknown. V lost 0 bases to trimming and J lost 4 bases, with 9 bases between them. This CDR3 has 14 residues. Germline V gene sequence: CDR1 SGHAT, CDR2 FQNNGV.

Sequencing input: blood. The rearrangement links TRBV11-2 to TRBJ1-2; D is perhaps TRBD1 (5 bases). This sequence was found in a woman aged 40 to 50 with Graves' hyperthyroidism. The chain's CDR3 is CASSLDDSLYGYTF. CDR3 in DNA: TGTGCCAGCAGCTTAGATGACAGCCTCTATGGCTACACCTTC.